This TCR beta chain comes out of a study of stem cell transplantation in POMP-related autoinflammatory disease. Sequencing was performed with immunoSEQ multiplex PCR; in TCRdb, only in-frame clones are kept and a portion is missing. The sample consists of 30,000 or so clones, around 90% of them appearing once. The CDR3 loop spans 13 amino acids. V lost 3 bases to trimming and J lost 4 bases, with 9 bases between them. The V gene's germline CDR1 is SGHTA and CDR2 FQGTGA. The sample holds a few counts of this clone. Sequencing used CD4+ T cells from PBMCs, obtained before stem cell transplantation. The chain carries TRBV7-3 and TRBJ1-2, with D possibly matching TRBD1 (5 bases). The TCR comes from a human donor with POMP-related autoinflammation and immune dysregulation (PRAID). CDR3 loop: CASSLGPRYGYTF. CDR3 DNA sequence: TGTGCCAGCAGCTTGGGACCGCGCTATGGCTACACCTTC.